This T cell receptor (beta chain) was captured in a study of post-analysis software for immune sequencing data. Study details: Recorded disease courses covered relapsing-remitting, secondary progressive and progressive-relapsing multiple sclerosis. Some patients had no subtype annotation.

Findings and limits, study-wide: Significantly lower normalized Chao1 diversity was found in patients with multiple sclerosis relative to controls. About five TRBV segments appeared more often in patients than in controls, and TRBV5-6, TRBV5-1 and TRBV20-1 were among these.

Details on this clonotype: Antigen specificity is unknown.

With 0 bases removed from V and 7 bases from J, the gap between germline ends came to 9 bases. The CDR3 totals 13 residues. The germline V gene encodes CDR1 GTSNPN and CDR2 SVGIG (reference sequence). Presence of unique molecular identifiers characterized the TCR beta cDNA libraries. The source material, about 0.95 to 10 million T cells, gave rise to roughly 0.5 million cDNA molecules. TCRdb used MiXCR to reprocess the PCR reads, holding one entry per CDR3 protein. The sample includes around 190,000 distinct CDR3 sequences, approximately 28% of them seen just once. The clonotype originates from a girl under 18 with multiple sclerosis. V is TRBV30 and J is TRBJ2-2, with D unclear. The sample was blood. The CDR3 is CAWSVLVGGELFF. DNA for the CDR3: TGTGCCTGGAGTGTTTTGGTAGGCGGGGAGCTGTTTTTT.